This entry lists 28 T cell receptor beta chains sequenced from one sample in a study of T-cell memory formation after mild COVID-19. TCRdb called the 5' RACE reads again in MiXCR, with one record for every CDR3 protein. This table holds about 110,000 distinct CDR3 sequences, over 15% found once. The sequenced sample consisted of PBMCs or a T cell subset sorted from them (not recorded which). The receptors derive from an adult woman who had mild COVID-19 (a few samples of this study predate the infection). Cell type and time point are not known.

This clonotype was found a few times. CDR3 loop: CASRPRQGPTGELFF. CDR3 bases: TGTGCCAGCAGACCCCGACAGGGACCGACCGGGGAGCTGTTTTTT. The chain employs TRBV6-2 or TRBV6-3 and TRBJ2-2; 7 positions agree with TRBD1. Losses at the gene ends were 6 bases for V and 5 bases for J; bases not matched to a gene: 9. CDR1 is MNHEY, CDR2 SVGEGT, per germline. This CDR3 spans 15 amino acids.

The chain employs TRBV5-1 and TRBJ1-6; D is undetermined. Germline values: CDR1 SGHRS, CDR2 YFSETQ. The CDR3 has 18 amino acids. The germline V and J ends were trimmed by 5 bases and 6 bases, with 24 bases remaining between them. The CDR3 DNA is TGCGCCAGCAGTTTCGATAGTGAGGAGCAGCCAGCTAATTCACCCCTCCACTTT. Protein: CASSFDSEEQPANSPLHF. Supplemented by reference TRBV5-1 and TRBJ1-6, the full variable domain reads KAGVTQTPRYLIKTRGQQVTLSCSPISGHRSVSWYQQTPGQGLQFLFEYFSETQRNKGNFPGRFSGRQFSNSRSEMNVSTLELGDSALYLCASSFDSEEQPANSPLHFGNGTRLTVT.

In its sample, this clonotype was seen many times. This chain links TRBV9 with TRBJ2-3; D may correspond to TRBD1 or TRBD2 (5 bases each). V was clipped by 1 base and J by 2 bases, with 11 bases between them. The CDR3 has 15 amino acids. Germline-derived CDR1 and CDR2 are SGDLS and YYNGEE. The CDR3 region has the DNA TGTGCCAGCAGCGTATGGGACGGCGACACAGATACGCAGTATTTT. Its translation: CASSVWDGDTDTQYF.

The genes are TRBV4-2 and TRBJ2-1; the D is unclear. Trimming removed 7 bases at V and 0 bases at J, with 13 bases between. The germline V gene has CDR1 LGHNA and CDR2 YNFKEQ. The CDR3 spans 15 residues. This CDR3 is CASTRDLSSYNEQFF. The CDR3 nucleotides are TGTGCCAGCACCCGTGATCTGAGCTCCTACAATGAGCAGTTCTTC.

This clonotype was counted only a few times. The chain is built from TRBV11-2 and TRBJ1-1, with a weak D call TRBD1 (5 bases). The CDR3 runs to 13 residues. The V and J ends lost 3 bases and 6 bases respectively, with 11 bases between them. Looked up from germline, CDR1 is SGHAT and CDR2 is FQNNGV. Written as DNA, the CDR3 is TGTGCCAGCAGCTTGGGGCAGGGCTCTGAAGCTTTCTTT. Translation gives CASSLGQGSEAFF. The whole variable domain, filled in from reference TRBV11-2 and TRBJ1-1, reads EAGVAQSPRYKIIEKRQSVAFWCNPISGHATLYWYQQILGQGPKLLIQFQNNGVVDDSQLPKDRFSAERLKGVDSTLKIQPAKLEDSAVYLCASSLGQGSEAFFGQGTRLTVV.

In this sample, this clonotype turned up many times. J is TRBJ2-7 and V is TRBV24-1; D not certain. The CDR3 is 11 residues long. Germline assignment: CDR1 KGHDR and CDR2 SFDVKD. The V end was cut by 9 bases, the J end by 6 bases, with 11 bases between. CDR3 nucleotide sequence: TGTGCCACCGCCAAAGGCCTCGAGCAGTACTTC. Protein product: CATAKGLEQYF.

This clonotype was recorded a few times. The CDR3 DNA reads as TGTGCCACCAGCCCCTATACGTCGCGGGATGGCTACACCTTC. Protein: CATSPYTSRDGYTF. This chain connects TRBV15 to TRBJ1-2; D gene ambiguous. There are 14 residues in the CDR3. Trimming shortened V by 5 bases and J by 6 bases, and 16 bases separated the two germline ends. In germline, CDR1 is LNHNV, CDR2 YYDKDF (reference sequence).

The chain is built from TRBV24-1 and TRBJ2-7; 8 bases line up with TRBD1. V trimming: 4 bases; J trimming: 5 bases; junction bases outside the gene matches: 6. This CDR3 is 14 amino acids long. Germline lookup yields CDR1 KGHDR and CDR2 SFDVKD. In DNA, the CDR3 is TGTGCCACCAGTGACCCGACAGGGGAGAACGAGCAGTACTTC. Translation: CATSDPTGENEQYF.

This sequence joins TRBV4-3 and TRBJ2-1; unclear D gene. The ends were cut back, 6 bases at V and 5 bases at J, with 14 bases in the middle. This CDR3 is 14 amino acids long. Looked up from germline, CDR1 is LGHNA and CDR2 is YSLEER. The CDR3 nucleotides read TGCGCCAGCAGACGAGTAGGCAGGCACAATGAGCAGTTCTTC. As protein: CASRRVGRHNEQFF.

V and J are TRBV12-3 or TRBV12-4 and TRBJ2-7; D call uncertain. V lost 5 bases and J lost 0, with 8 bases in between. The CDR3 is 13 residues long. This CDR3 is CASSAGVSYEQYF. CDR3 DNA: TGTGCCAGCAGTGCTGGAGTCTCCTACGAGCAGTACTTC.

This chain connects TRBV4-1 to TRBJ2-7, with 12 bases matching TRBD2. The CDR3 has 17 amino acids. Germline V lookup: CDR1 MGHRA, CDR2 YSYEKL. The ends lost 4 bases at V and 6 bases at J; junction bases unmatched: 13. CDR3 loop: CASSPNWTSGDDVEQYF. The CDR3 nucleotides are TGCGCCAGCAGCCCTAACTGGACTAGCGGGGACGATGTCGAGCAGTACTTC.

V gene TRBV5-1 combines with J gene TRBJ1-4, with D perhaps TRBD1 (5 bases). CDR3 length: 16 residues. CDR1 SGHRS and CDR2 YFSETQ come from the germline V gene. V dropped 3 bases and J dropped 0 bases, with 12 bases sitting between them. CDR3: CASSSHDSSTNEKLFF. The DNA for the CDR3 is TGCGCCAGCAGCTCCCATGACAGTTCAACTAATGAAAAACTGTTTTTT.

This clonotype was counted ten times or more. V gene TRBV29-1 combines with J gene TRBJ2-1; TRBD1 agrees at 7 bases. Germline V lookup: CDR1 SQVTM, CDR2 ANQGSEA. The CDR3 is made up of 13 amino acids. J gave up 6 bases and V 3 bases, and 5 bases lay outside the gene matches. Here the CDR3 reads CSVERGLLNEQFF. In DNA, the CDR3 is TGCAGCGTTGAGAGGGGGCTTCTCAATGAGCAGTTCTTC.

This chain uses TRBV20-1 with TRBJ1-2; perhaps TRBD1 as D (5 bases). CDR3 length equals 14 residues. Trimming cost V 8 bases and J 0 bases, with 16 bases left between them. Looked up from germline, CDR1 is DFQATT and CDR2 is SNEGSKA (reference sequence). CDR3 amino acids: CSPPQQGPNYGYTF. The CDR3, as DNA: TGCAGTCCCCCTCAGCAGGGACCTAACTATGGCTACACCTTC.

DNA of the CDR3: TGTGCCAGCAGCTCGACAGGGGATATCTACGAGCAGTACTTC. It specifies CASSSTGDIYEQYF. The genes are TRBV5-4 and TRBJ2-7; the match to TRBD1 covers 8 bases. J lost 3 bases, V lost 3 bases, and 5 bases had no gene match. In germline, CDR1 is SGHNT, CDR2 YYREEE (reference sequence). CDR3 length: 14 amino acids.

The chain has TRBV29-1 and TRBJ2-7, with TRBD1 matching 9 bases. The CDR3 covers 13 residues. The V gene's germline CDR1 is SQVTM and CDR2 ANQGSEA. Unmatched junction bases numbered 4, after V lost 4 bases and J lost 3 bases. The DNA for the CDR3 is TGCAGCGTTGCCTTGACAGGGGGCTACGAGCAGTACTTC. The encoded protein is CSVALTGGYEQYF.

The chain recombines TRBV11-2 with TRBJ2-1; 8 positions match TRBD2. V gave up 5 bases and J gave up 5 bases; unmatched junction bases: 8. The CDR3 is 15 amino acids. Germline values: CDR1 SGHAT, CDR2 FQNNGV. The CDR3 coding sequence is TGTGCCAGCAGCCCCGGGATAGCGGGGCACAATGAGCAGTTCTTC. This gives the protein CASSPGIAGHNEQFF.

The chain has TRBV7-6 and TRBJ2-3, with a possible D match to TRBD2 (6 bases). Trimming left V 2 bases short and J 8 bases short, with 17 bases between. This CDR3 has 15 amino acids. Germline CDR1 reads SGHVS; CDR2 reads FNYEAQ. The CDR3: CASSLLRDQRGTQYF. DNA for the CDR3: TGTGCCAGCAGCTTATTGCGGGACCAAAGAGGTACGCAGTATTTT.

The chain recombines TRBV25-1 with TRBJ1-2, with 8 bases fitting TRBD1. The V segment lost 10 bases and the J segment 7 bases; nucleotides outside the gene matches: 8. The V gene's germline CDR1 is MGHDK and CDR2 SYGVNS. This CDR3 has 12 residues. CDR3 protein: CATPGQDGGYTF. CDR3 bases: TGTGCCACCCCGGGACAGGACGGTGGCTACACCTTC.

V gene TRBV6-5 combines with J gene TRBJ2-5, with 8 bases fitting TRBD1. The length of the CDR3 is 15 residues. Germline V gene data show CDR1 as MNHEY and CDR2 as SVGAGI. With 6 bases clipped from V and 1 base from J, the junction kept 7 bases outside the gene matches. CDR3 in amino acids: CASRDRGYSQETQYF. In nucleotides, the CDR3 is TGTGCCAGCAGAGACAGGGGTTACTCCCAAGAGACCCAGTACTTC.

The chain carries TRBV4-1 and TRBJ2-1; D may be TRBD2 (5 bases). V lost 3 bases to trimming and J lost 0 bases, with 15 bases between them. Germline assignment: CDR1 MGHRA and CDR2 YSYEKL. The CDR3 runs 17 residues. Written as DNA, the CDR3 is TGCGCCAGCAGCCACGATACGGGGTTAAGCTCCTACAATGAGCAGTTCTTC. As protein: CASSHDTGLSSYNEQFF.

This clonotype was seen only a few times. J is TRBJ1-5 and V is TRBV5-1, with a possible D match to TRBD1 (5 bases). The CDR3 is 14 residues long. CDR1 and CDR2 from the germline V gene are SGHRS and YFSETQ. V gave up 4 bases and J gave up 6 bases, with 14 bases separating them. CDR3 DNA sequence: TGCGCCAGCAGCGCCTTCGCCGGGGGTCAGCCCCAGCATTTT. This encodes CASSAFAGGQPQHF.

This clonotype has a handful of counts. The V and J genes are TRBV5-1 and TRBJ1-1; tentatively, D is TRBD1 (5 bases). The germline V gene has CDR1 SGHRS and CDR2 YFSETQ. The length of the CDR3 is 14 residues. V was shortened by 4 bases and J by 3 bases, with 13 bases between the two germline ends. The CDR3 region is CASSGGRFDTEAFF. The DNA of the CDR3 is TGCGCCAGCAGCGGGGGACGGTTCGACACTGAAGCTTTCTTT.

The J gene is TRBJ2-2, the V gene TRBV12-3 or TRBV12-4, with D perhaps assigned TRBD1 or TRBD2 (5 bases each). The V end lost 2 bases, the J end lost 1 base, and 8 bases lay between the germline ends. CDR3 length: 15 residues. This chain's CDR3 is CASSLHGGNTGELFF. The DNA of the CDR3 is TGTGCCAGCAGTTTACATGGGGGGAACACCGGGGAGCTGTTTTTT.

This rearrangement joins TRBV29-1 to TRBJ2-1, with 9 bases lining up with TRBD2. The CDR3 runs 15 residues. V shed 2 bases and J 4 bases; nucleotides not matched to a gene: 6. Germline V gene lookup returns CDR1 SQVTM and CDR2 ANQGSEA. Written as DNA, the CDR3 is TGCAGCGTTGAATTGGAGACTAGCGGTTACAATGAGCAGTTCTTC. Its protein product is CSVELETSGYNEQFF.

This chain links TRBV20-1 with TRBJ1-2, with D maybe TRBD1 (6 bases). The germline gives CDR1 DFQATT, CDR2 SNEGSKA (reference sequence). The CDR3 runs to 14 residues. Deletions cut 2 bases from V and 5 bases from J, with 15 bases between. The CDR3 is CSARTPGTTYGYTF. The CDR3 nucleotides read TGCAGTGCTAGAACTCCCGGGACAACATATGGCTACACCTTC.

V gene TRBV7-9 combines with J gene TRBJ1-5, with unresolved D. The length of the CDR3 is 16 residues. V dropped 3 bases and J dropped 4 bases, with 16 bases sitting between them. Germline CDR1 SEHNR, CDR2 FQNEAQ (reference sequence). The DNA for the CDR3 is TGTGCCAGCAGCTTGGGCGGAGCCCACGGGAATCAGCCCCAGCATTTT. Amino acid sequence: CASSLGGAHGNQPQHF.

In DNA form, the CDR3 reads TGCGCCAGCAGCCAAGGTGTACTAGCGGGGGGCCCAGATACGCAGTATTTT. This codes for CASSQGVLAGGPDTQYF. The chain employs TRBV4-1 and TRBJ2-3; 12 nucleotides align to TRBD2. V shed 1 base, J shed 4 bases, and the junction held 6 bases outside the gene matches. In germline, CDR1 is MGHRA, CDR2 YSYEKL. The CDR3 loop spans 17 amino acids.